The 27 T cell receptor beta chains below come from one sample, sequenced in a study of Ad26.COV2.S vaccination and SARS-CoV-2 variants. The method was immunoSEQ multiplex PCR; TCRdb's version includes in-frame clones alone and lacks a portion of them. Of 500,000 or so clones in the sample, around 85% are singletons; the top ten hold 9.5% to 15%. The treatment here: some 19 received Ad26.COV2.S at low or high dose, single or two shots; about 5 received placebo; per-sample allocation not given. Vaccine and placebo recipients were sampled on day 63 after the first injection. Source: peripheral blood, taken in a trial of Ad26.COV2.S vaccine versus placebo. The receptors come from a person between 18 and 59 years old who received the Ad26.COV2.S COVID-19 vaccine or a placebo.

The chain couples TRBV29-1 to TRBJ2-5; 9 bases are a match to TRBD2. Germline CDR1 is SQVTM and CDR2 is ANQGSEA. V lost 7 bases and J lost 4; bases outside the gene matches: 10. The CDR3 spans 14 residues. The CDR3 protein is CSAELAGGAETQYF. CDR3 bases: TGCAGCGCAGAACTAGCGGGTGGCGCAGAGACCCAGTACTTC.

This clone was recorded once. CDR3 in DNA: TGTGCCAGCAGCTTAGACAGCATACGTCGGGAGCAGTACTTC. It codes for CASSLDSIRREQYF. The chain links TRBV11-2 to TRBJ2-7; D remains ambiguous. Germline assignment: CDR1 SGHAT and CDR2 FQNNGV. V was pared by 0 bases and J by 7 bases, with 13 bases between. CDR3 length: 14 amino acids.

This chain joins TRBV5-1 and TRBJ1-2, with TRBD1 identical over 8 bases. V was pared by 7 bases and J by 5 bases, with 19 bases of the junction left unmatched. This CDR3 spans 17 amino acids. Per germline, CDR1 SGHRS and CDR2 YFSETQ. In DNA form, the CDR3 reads TGCGCCAGCGGCAGGGGGCGCGGGGGACCTGGGGCGTATGGCTACACCTTC. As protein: CASGRGRGGPGAYGYTF.

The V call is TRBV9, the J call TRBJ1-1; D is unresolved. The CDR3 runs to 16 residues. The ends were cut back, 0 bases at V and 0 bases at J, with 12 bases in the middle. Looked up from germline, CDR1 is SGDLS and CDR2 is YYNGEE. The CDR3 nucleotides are TGTGCCAGCAGCGTAGCTGGGGTGTCCCTGAACACTGAAGCTTTCTTT. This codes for CASSVAGVSLNTEAFF.

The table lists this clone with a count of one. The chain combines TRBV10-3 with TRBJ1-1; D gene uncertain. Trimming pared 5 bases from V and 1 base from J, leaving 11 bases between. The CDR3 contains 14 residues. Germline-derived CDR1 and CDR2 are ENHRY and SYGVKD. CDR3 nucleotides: TGTGCCATCAGTCAGATTCCCGGGAACACTGAAGCTTTCTTT. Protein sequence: CAISQIPGNTEAFF.

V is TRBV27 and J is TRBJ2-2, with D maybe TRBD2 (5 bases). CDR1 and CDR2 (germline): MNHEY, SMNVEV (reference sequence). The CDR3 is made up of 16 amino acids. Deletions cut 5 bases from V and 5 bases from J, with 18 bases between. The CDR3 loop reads CASSRLAKIETGELFF. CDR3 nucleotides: TGTGCCAGCAGTAGGTTAGCGAAAATAGAAACCGGGGAGCTGTTTTTT.

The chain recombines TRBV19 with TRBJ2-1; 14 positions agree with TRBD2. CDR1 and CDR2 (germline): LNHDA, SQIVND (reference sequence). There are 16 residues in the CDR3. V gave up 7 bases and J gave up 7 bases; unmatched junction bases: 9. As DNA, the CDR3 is TGTGCCAGTAACCCCGGGACTAGCGGGAGAACGAATGAGCAGTTCTTC. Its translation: CASNPGTSGRTNEQFF.

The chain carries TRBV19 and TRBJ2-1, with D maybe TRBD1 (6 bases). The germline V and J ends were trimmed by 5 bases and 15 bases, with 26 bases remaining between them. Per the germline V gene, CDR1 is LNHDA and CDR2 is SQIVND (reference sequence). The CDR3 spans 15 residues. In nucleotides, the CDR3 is TGTGCCAGTAGTGAAGCCGGGCCCCCCAGGGGCCGGCCGTTCTTC. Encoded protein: CASSEAGPPRGRPFF.

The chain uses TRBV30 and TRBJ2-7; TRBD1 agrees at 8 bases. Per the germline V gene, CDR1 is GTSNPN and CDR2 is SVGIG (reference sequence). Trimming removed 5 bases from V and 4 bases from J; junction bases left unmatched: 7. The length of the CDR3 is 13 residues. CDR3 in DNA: TGTGCCTGGGCTGGGACAGGCACATACGAGCAGTACTTC. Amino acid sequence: CAWAGTGTYEQYF.

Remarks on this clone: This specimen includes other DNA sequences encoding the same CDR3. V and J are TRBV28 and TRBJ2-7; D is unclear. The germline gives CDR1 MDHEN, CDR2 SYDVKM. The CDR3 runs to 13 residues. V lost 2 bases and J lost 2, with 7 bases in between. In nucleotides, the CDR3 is TGTGCCAGCAGTTTAGTGGGCGCCTACGAGCAGTACTTC. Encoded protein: CASSLVGAYEQYF. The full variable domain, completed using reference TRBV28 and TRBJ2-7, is DVKVTQSSRYLVKRTGEKVFLECVQDMDHENMFWYRQDPGLGLRLIYFSYDVKMKEKGDIPEGYSVSREKKERFSLILESASTNQTSMYLCASSLVGAYEQYFGPGTRLTVT.

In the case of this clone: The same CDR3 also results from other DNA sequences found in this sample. CDR3 bases: TGTGCCTGGAGTGTAGGAGGTCAGCCCCAGCATTTT. This encodes CAWSVGGQPQHF. This chain joins TRBV30 and TRBJ1-5; no reliable D call. Germline CDR1 and CDR2: GTSNPN and SVGIG (reference sequence). The V and J ends lost 0 bases and 6 bases respectively, with 6 bases between them. This CDR3 spans 12 amino acids.

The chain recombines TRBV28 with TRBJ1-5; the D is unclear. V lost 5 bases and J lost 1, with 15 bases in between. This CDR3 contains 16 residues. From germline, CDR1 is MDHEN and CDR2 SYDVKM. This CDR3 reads CASSNWEGTSNQPQHF. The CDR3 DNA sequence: TGTGCCAGCAGTAACTGGGAGGGCACCAGCAATCAGCCCCAGCATTTT.

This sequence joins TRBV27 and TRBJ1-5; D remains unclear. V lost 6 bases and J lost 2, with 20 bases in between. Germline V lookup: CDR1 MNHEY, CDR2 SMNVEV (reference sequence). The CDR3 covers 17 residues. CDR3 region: CASSLTSGPDRNQPQHF. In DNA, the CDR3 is TGTGCCAGCAGCCTTACAAGCGGACCTGACCGCAATCAGCCCCAGCATTTT.

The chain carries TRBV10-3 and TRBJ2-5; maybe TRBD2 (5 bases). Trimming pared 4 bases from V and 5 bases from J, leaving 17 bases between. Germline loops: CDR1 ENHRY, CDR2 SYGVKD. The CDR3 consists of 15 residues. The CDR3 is CAISVNPREWETQYF. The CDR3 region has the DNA TGTGCCATCAGTGTCAACCCGAGGGAATGGGAGACCCAGTACTTC.

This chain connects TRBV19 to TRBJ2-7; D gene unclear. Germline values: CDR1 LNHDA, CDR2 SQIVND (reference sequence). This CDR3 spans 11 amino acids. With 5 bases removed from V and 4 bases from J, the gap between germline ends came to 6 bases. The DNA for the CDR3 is TGTGCCAGTAGTTCCCTGTACGAGCAGTACTTC. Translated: CASSSLYEQYF.

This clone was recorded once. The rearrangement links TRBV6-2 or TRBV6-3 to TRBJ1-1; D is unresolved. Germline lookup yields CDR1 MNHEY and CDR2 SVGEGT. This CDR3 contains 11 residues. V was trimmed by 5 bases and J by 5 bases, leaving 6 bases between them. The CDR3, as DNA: TGTGCCAGCAGTCAGCGAACTGAAGCTTTCTTT. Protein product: CASSQRTEAFF.

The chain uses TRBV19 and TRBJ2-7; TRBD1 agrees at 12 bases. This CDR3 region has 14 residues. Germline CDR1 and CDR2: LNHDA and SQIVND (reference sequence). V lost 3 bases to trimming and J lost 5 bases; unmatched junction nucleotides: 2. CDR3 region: CASSIGTGGHEQYF. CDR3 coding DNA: TGTGCCAGTAGTATCGGGACAGGGGGCCACGAGCAGTACTTC.

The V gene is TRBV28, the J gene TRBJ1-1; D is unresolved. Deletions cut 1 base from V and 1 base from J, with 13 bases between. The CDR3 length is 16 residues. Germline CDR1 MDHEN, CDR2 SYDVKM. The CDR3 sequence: CASSLSPGDSNTEAFF. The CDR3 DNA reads TGTGCCAGCAGTTTATCCCCTGGAGATTCGAACACTGAAGCTTTCTTT.

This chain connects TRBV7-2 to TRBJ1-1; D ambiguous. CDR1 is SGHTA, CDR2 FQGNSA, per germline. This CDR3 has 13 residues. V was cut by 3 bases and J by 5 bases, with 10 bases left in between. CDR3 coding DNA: TGTGCCAGCAGCTTGTTCGGTGGGACTGAAGCTTTCTTT. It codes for CASSLFGGTEAFF.

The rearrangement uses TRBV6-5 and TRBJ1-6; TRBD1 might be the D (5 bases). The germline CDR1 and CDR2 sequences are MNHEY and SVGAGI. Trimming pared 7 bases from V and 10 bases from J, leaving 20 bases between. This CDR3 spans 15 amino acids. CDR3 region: CASTSGEGRGSPLHF. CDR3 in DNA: TGTGCCAGCACCTCGGGGGAGGGGCGAGGGTCACCCCTCCACTTT.

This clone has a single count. The CDR3 DNA is TGTGCCATCACCCGAAATAGGGACACCGGGGAGCTGTTTTTT. It specifies CAITRNRDTGELFF. The rearrangement joins TRBV10-3 to TRBJ2-2; D remains unclear. Trimming removed 7 bases from V and 3 bases from J, with 12 bases in between. There are 14 residues in the CDR3. Germline V gene sequence: CDR1 ENHRY, CDR2 SYGVKD.

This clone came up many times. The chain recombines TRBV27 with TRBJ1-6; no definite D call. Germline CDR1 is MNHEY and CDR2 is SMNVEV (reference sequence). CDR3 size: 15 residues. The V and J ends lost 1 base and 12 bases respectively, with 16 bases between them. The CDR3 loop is CASSLWAAQRGPLHF. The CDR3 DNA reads TGTGCCAGCAGTTTATGGGCAGCTCAACGGGGACCCCTCCACTTT.

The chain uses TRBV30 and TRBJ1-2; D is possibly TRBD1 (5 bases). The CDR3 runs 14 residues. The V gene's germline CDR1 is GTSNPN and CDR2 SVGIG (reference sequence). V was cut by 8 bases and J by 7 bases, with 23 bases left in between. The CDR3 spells CARRGESVQGGYTF. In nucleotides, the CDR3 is TGTGCCCGACGAGGGGAATCGGTTCAGGGTGGCTACACCTTC.

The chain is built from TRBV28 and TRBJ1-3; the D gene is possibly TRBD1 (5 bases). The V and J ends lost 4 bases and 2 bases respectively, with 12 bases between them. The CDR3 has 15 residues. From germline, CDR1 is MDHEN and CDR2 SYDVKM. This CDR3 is CASSSRRQPGNTIYF. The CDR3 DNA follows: TGTGCCAGCAGTTCCCGGAGACAGCCTGGAAACACCATATATTTT. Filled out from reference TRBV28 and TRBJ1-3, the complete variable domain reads DVKVTQSSRYLVKRTGEKVFLECVQDMDHENMFWYRQDPGLGLRLIYFSYDVKMKEKGDIPEGYSVSREKKERFSLILESASTNQTSMYLCASSSRRQPGNTIYFGEGSWLTVV.

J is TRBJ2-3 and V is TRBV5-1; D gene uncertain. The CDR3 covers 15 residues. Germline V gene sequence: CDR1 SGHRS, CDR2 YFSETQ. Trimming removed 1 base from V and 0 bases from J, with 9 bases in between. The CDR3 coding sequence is TGCGCCAGCAGCTTGTGGCGGTCTAGCACAGATACGCAGTATTTT. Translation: CASSLWRSSTDTQYF. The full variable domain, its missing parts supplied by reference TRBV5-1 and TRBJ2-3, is KAGVTQTPRYLIKTRGQQVTLSCSPISGHRSVSWYQQTPGQGLQFLFEYFSETQRNKGNFPGRFSGRQFSNSRSEMNVSTLELGDSALYLCASSLWRSSTDTQYFGPGTRLTVL.

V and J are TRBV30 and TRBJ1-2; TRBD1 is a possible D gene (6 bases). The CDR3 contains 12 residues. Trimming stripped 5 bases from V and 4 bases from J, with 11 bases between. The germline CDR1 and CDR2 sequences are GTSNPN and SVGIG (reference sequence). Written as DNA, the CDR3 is TGTGCCTGGGCAGGGGCCCCCTATGGCTACACCTTC. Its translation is CAWAGAPYGYTF.

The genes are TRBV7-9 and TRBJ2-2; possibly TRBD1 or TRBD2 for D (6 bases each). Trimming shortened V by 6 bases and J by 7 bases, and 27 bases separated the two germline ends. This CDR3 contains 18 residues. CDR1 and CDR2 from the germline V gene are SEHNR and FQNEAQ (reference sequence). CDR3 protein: CASRRRGTLKSRDGELFF. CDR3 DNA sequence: TGTGCCAGCAGGCGAAGGGGGACTTTAAAATCTCGGGACGGGGAGCTGTTTTTT.